The 30 T cell receptor beta chains below all came from one sample that was sequenced in a study of T-cell reconstitution after alpha-beta-depleted transplantation in children. Researchers prepared the TCRbeta library using unique molecular identifiers, the study reports. TCRdb called the PCR reads again in MiXCR, with one record for every CDR3 protein. Here the sample spans around 960,000 distinct CDR3 sequences, roughly 29% being singletons. Sequencing used PBMCs, mostly from graft donor cells, obtained 360 days after TCRalphabeta/CD19-depleted stem cell transplant. The receptors were sampled from a boy in the first two years of life who had a stem cell transplant for SCID, so the T cells may come from the graft donor.

In its sample, this clonotype was seen a few times. The rearrangement uses TRBV28 and TRBJ2-7, with D possibly matching TRBD2 (6 bases). Trimming removed 5 bases at V and 2 bases at J, with 16 bases between. CDR3 length equals 15 residues. CDR1 is MDHEN and CDR2 is SYDVKM in the germline V gene. The CDR3 DNA reads as TGTGCCAGCAGTCTTGCGCCGGGGGAGACCTACGAGCAGTACTTC. Translated: CASSLAPGETYEQYF.

This clonotype was recorded a few times. The V call is TRBV4-3, the J call TRBJ2-1; 10 nucleotides match TRBD2. CDR1 is LGHNA and CDR2 is YSLEER in the germline V gene. This CDR3 has 18 residues. Trimming at V came to 0 bases and at J to 0 bases, leaving 5 bases not matched to a gene. This CDR3 reads CASSQEWLAGDSYNEQFF. The DNA for the CDR3 is TGCGCCAGCAGCCAAGAGTGGCTAGCGGGGGACTCCTACAATGAGCAGTTCTTC.

J is TRBJ2-7 and V is TRBV12-3 or TRBV12-4, with D perhaps being TRBD1 or TRBD2 (6 bases each). The V gene lost 7 bases and the J gene lost 4 bases, with 17 bases spanning the gap. The CDR3 contains 14 residues. CDR3 region: CASNSPGGSYEQYF. The CDR3, as DNA: TGTGCCAGCAACTCCCCCGGGGGCTCGTACGAGCAGTACTTC.

The rearrangement uses TRBV29-1 and TRBJ2-3; TRBD2 matches at 7 bases. The V and J ends lost 3 bases and 2 bases, in that order; junction bases with no gene match: 11. There are 16 residues in the CDR3. The germline gives CDR1 SQVTM, CDR2 ANQGSEA. The CDR3 region is CSVEGSLAEITDTQYF. The DNA of the CDR3 is TGCAGCGTTGAGGGATCTCTAGCGGAGATCACAGATACGCAGTATTTT.

In this sample, this clonotype turned up a few times. This sequence joins TRBV5-1 and TRBJ2-3; 10 bases line up with TRBD1. Trimming at V came to 0 bases and at J to 5 bases, leaving 6 bases not matched to a gene. Germline-derived CDR1 and CDR2 are SGHRS and YFSETQ. This CDR3 is built from 16 residues. CDR3: CASSLEGTGEGDTQYF. The CDR3 DNA is TGCGCCAGCAGCTTGGAAGGGACAGGGGAAGGAGATACGCAGTATTTT.

This clonotype has more than one count but fewer than ten. This sequence joins TRBV29-1 and TRBJ1-5; D ambiguous. Trimming left V 6 bases short and J 4 bases short, with 13 bases between. This CDR3 is 13 amino acids long. Germline V CDR1 and CDR2: SQVTM, ANQGSEA. DNA of the CDR3: TGCAGCGTCGGATTGGGATCGAATCAGCCCCAGCATTTT. It is translated as CSVGLGSNQPQHF.

The J gene is TRBJ2-1, the V gene TRBV7-4, with 8 bases matching TRBD1. The CDR3 is 16 residues long. J was trimmed by 7 bases and V by 4 bases; bases with no gene match: 12. Germline lookup yields CDR1 SGHVT and CDR2 SQSDAQ. The CDR3 DNA follows: TGTGCCAGCAGCTCCTCTCCGGACAGGGACGGGAATGAGCAGTTCTTC. This gives the protein CASSSSPDRDGNEQFF.

This sequence joins TRBV5-1 and TRBJ2-3; D may be TRBD1 (6 bases). Trimming removed 0 bases from V and 3 bases from J, with 11 bases in between. CDR3 length: 15 amino acids. The germline gives CDR1 SGHRS, CDR2 YFSETQ. DNA of the CDR3: TGCGCCAGCAGCTTGGGGGATCAGGGGACAGATACGCAGTATTTT. It yields the protein CASSLGDQGTDTQYF.

The V call is TRBV4-1, the J call TRBJ1-1, with D maybe TRBD1 (5 bases). Per germline, CDR1 MGHRA and CDR2 YSYEKL. The CDR3 loop spans 15 amino acids. Trimming left V 4 bases short and J 3 bases short, with 15 bases between. The CDR3 sequence is CASSPPDNFYTEAFF. The CDR3 coding sequence is TGCGCCAGCAGCCCGCCGGACAATTTTTACACTGAAGCTTTCTTT.

This clonotype appeared a few times. The gene calls are TRBV5-1 and TRBJ2-3; no reliable D call. This CDR3 contains 15 residues. The V end was cut by 2 bases, the J end by 0 bases, with 10 bases between. From germline, CDR1 is SGHRS and CDR2 YFSETQ. This CDR3 reads CASSFLLDSTDTQYF. The CDR3, as DNA: TGCGCCAGCAGCTTCCTCCTAGACAGCACAGATACGCAGTATTTT.

This sequence joins TRBV19 and TRBJ2-6; D gene uncertain. This CDR3 has 15 residues. Trimming took off 3 bases at V and 1 base at J, with 7 bases between the two ends. The germline V gene has CDR1 LNHDA and CDR2 SQIVND (reference sequence). In DNA form, the CDR3 reads TGTGCCAGTAGTATTTTCGGTTCTGGGGCCAACGTCCTGACTTTC. Protein sequence: CASSIFGSGANVLTF.

J is TRBJ2-1 and V is TRBV24-1, with 12 bases matching TRBD1. The CDR3 is 15 residues long. The V and J ends lost 2 bases and 10 bases, in that order; junction bases with no gene match: 5. The germline gives CDR1 KGHDR, CDR2 SFDVKD. CDR3 bases: TGTGCCACCAGTGATTCCGGGACAGGGGGCGGCGAGCAGTTCTTC. As protein: CATSDSGTGGGEQFF.

This clonotype was counted only a few times. V and J are TRBV6-5 and TRBJ2-1, with 8 bases that match TRBD1. Germline V gene sequence: CDR1 MNHEY, CDR2 SVGAGI. The CDR3 is made up of 15 amino acids. Trimming at V came to 7 bases and at J to 2 bases, leaving 7 bases not matched to a gene. CDR3 DNA sequence: TGTGCCAGCACCCGACAGGGGTTCCCCTACAATGAGCAGTTCTTC. It encodes CASTRQGFPYNEQFF.

This chain joins TRBV7-2 and TRBJ2-1, with 10 bases lining up with TRBD1. The ends lost 8 bases at V and 4 bases at J; junction bases unmatched: 5. The CDR3 contains 14 residues. Germline V gene lookup returns CDR1 SGHTA and CDR2 FQGNSA. CDR3 DNA: TGTGCCAGCGGAAGGACAGGGGGATACAATGAGCAGTTCTTC. Its protein is CASGRTGGYNEQFF.

This clonotype was seen a handful of times. The CDR3 sequence: CASPEKKTQYF. The CDR3 DNA is TGTGCCAGCCCGGAAAAGAAGACCCAGTACTTC. This chain uses TRBV28 with TRBJ2-5; D is uncertain. Per germline, CDR1 MDHEN and CDR2 SYDVKM. The CDR3 runs 11 residues. Trimming left V 8 bases short and J 6 bases short, with 10 bases between.

This clonotype was detected only a few times. The chain has TRBV4-1 and TRBJ1-4; no clear D. V dropped 5 bases and J dropped 10 bases, with 8 bases sitting between them. This CDR3 has 11 amino acids. Germline assignment: CDR1 MGHRA and CDR2 YSYEKL. The CDR3 loop reads CASSGGGKLFF. In DNA form, the CDR3 reads TGCGCCAGCAGCGGAGGAGGAAAACTGTTTTTT.

Only a few counts were recorded for this clonotype. This rearrangement joins TRBV5-1 to TRBJ1-2; D gene unclear. The CDR3 contains 12 residues. Trimming pared 0 bases from V and 7 bases from J, leaving 7 bases between. In germline, CDR1 is SGHRS, CDR2 YFSETQ. The CDR3 sequence: CASSLDSFGYTF. The DNA of the CDR3 is TGCGCCAGCAGCTTGGATAGCTTTGGCTACACCTTC.

This clonotype was recorded at least ten times. This chain uses TRBV3-1 with TRBJ2-3; TRBD2 is a possible D gene (7 bases). The CDR3 has 15 residues. Germline CDR1 and CDR2: LGHDT and YNNKEL (reference sequence). V lost 4 bases to trimming and J lost 0 bases, with 11 bases between them. The CDR3 here is CASSPGGPSTDTQYF. DNA for the CDR3: TGTGCCAGCAGCCCCGGGGGGCCTAGCACAGATACGCAGTATTTT.

This clonotype was found many times. The chain couples TRBV12-3 or TRBV12-4 to TRBJ2-1, with 10 positions matching TRBD1. The CDR3 is 15 amino acids. Germline trimming cut 4 bases from V and 0 bases from J; bases unmatched to any gene: 0. The CDR3 nucleotides are TGTGCCAGCAGTTGGGACAGGGGCTCCTACAATGAGCAGTTCTTC. It codes for CASSWDRGSYNEQFF.

This chain joins TRBV7-9 and TRBJ2-7, with TRBD2 as a possible D gene (6 bases). The germline V and J ends were trimmed by 5 bases and 2 bases, with 16 bases remaining between them. The CDR3 spans 15 residues. CDR1 is SEHNR and CDR2 is FQNEAQ in the germline V gene (reference sequence). CDR3 nucleotide sequence: TGTGCCAGCAGCCGTGCCGGGACTTATACCTACGAGCAGTACTTC. Its translation: CASSRAGTYTYEQYF.

The rearrangement links TRBV7-8 to TRBJ2-3; TRBD2 matches at 16 bases. The CDR3 runs to 16 residues. In germline, CDR1 is SGHVS, CDR2 FQNEAQ. Trimming removed 5 bases from V and 4 bases from J; junction bases left unmatched: 3. CDR3 residues: CASSKGTSGGADTQYF. CDR3 sequence (DNA): TGTGCCAGCAGCAAAGGGACTAGCGGGGGGGCAGATACGCAGTATTTT.

The table lists this clonotype with a few counts. The rearrangement uses TRBV12-3 or TRBV12-4 and TRBJ2-7; D is perhaps TRBD1 or TRBD2 (5 bases each). Between the trimmed V and J ends, which lost 6 bases and 2 bases, there was a span of 14 bases. This CDR3 comprises 14 residues. CDR3 loop: CASSPPRDPYEQYF. CDR3 nucleotide sequence: TGTGCCAGCAGCCCTCCCAGGGACCCCTACGAGCAGTACTTC.

CDR3 in amino acids: CASSSGIGELFF. The CDR3 DNA is TGTGCCAGCAGCTCCGGGATAGGGGAGCTGTTTTTT. V gene TRBV11-2 combines with J gene TRBJ2-2, with TRBD2 as a possible D gene (5 bases). CDR3 length: 12 amino acids. Trimming pared 4 bases from V and 8 bases from J, leaving 8 bases between. Germline CDR1 and CDR2: SGHAT and FQNNGV. Full variable domain (outside the CDR3, taken from reference TRBV11-2 and TRBJ2-2): EAGVAQSPRYKIIEKRQSVAFWCNPISGHATLYWYQQILGQGPKLLIQFQNNGVVDDSQLPKDRFSAERLKGVDSTLKIQPAKLEDSAVYLCASSSGIGELFFGEGSRLTVL.

Only a few counts were recorded for this clonotype. The chain uses TRBV12-3 or TRBV12-4 and TRBJ2-7; possible D gene TRBD2, 7 bases. Trimming shortened V by 4 bases and J by 3 bases, and 16 bases separated the two germline ends. The CDR3 totals 15 residues. The CDR3 DNA reads as TGTGCCAGCAGTTCCGGGGAGGGGGATAACTACGAGCAGTACTTC. This gives the protein CASSSGEGDNYEQYF.

This clonotype was seen a handful of times. This chain's CDR3 is CASSLGGAFIDTQYF. The DNA of the CDR3 is TGTGCCAGCAGCTTAGGGGGGGCCTTTATCGATACGCAGTATTTT. This rearrangement joins TRBV7-2 to TRBJ2-3; perhaps D is TRBD1 or TRBD2 (6 bases each). Germline loops: CDR1 SGHTA, CDR2 FQGNSA. The V end was cut by 1 base, the J end by 6 bases, with 14 bases between. The CDR3 is 15 amino acids. Full variable domain (rest looked up from reference TRBV7-2 and TRBJ2-3): GAGVSQSPSNKVTEKGKDVELRCDPISGHTALYWYRQSLGQGLEFLIYFQGNSAPDKSGLPSDRFSAERTGGSVSTLTIQRTQQEDSAVYLCASSLGGAFIDTQYFGPGTRLTVL.

This clonotype was detected only a few times. The V call is TRBV4-3, the J call TRBJ2-7; the D gene is possibly TRBD2 (7 bases). Germline lookup yields CDR1 LGHNA and CDR2 YSLEER. The CDR3 consists of 17 residues. V shed 3 bases and J shed 0 bases, with 18 bases lying between them. Here the CDR3 reads CASSHQGRGSFSYEQYF. CDR3 nucleotides: TGCGCCAGCAGCCACCAGGGGAGGGGGTCCTTCTCCTACGAGCAGTACTTC.

The V and J genes are TRBV29-1 and TRBJ1-5, with D perhaps TRBD1 (5 bases). The germline V gene has CDR1 SQVTM and CDR2 ANQGSEA. The CDR3 sequence is 15 residues long. The germline V and J ends were trimmed by 1 base and 5 bases, with 15 bases remaining between them. This CDR3 reads CSVEVGPGRDQPQHF. CDR3 bases: TGCAGCGTTGAAGTGGGCCCGGGACGGGATCAGCCCCAGCATTTT.

This clonotype was seen only once. The rearrangement uses TRBV4-3 and TRBJ1-2, with D uncertain. This CDR3 region has 16 residues. Per germline, CDR1 LGHNA and CDR2 YSLEER. V gave up 1 base and J gave up 6 bases, with 18 bases separating them. This CDR3 reads CASSQVEGRMANGYTF. DNA for the CDR3: TGCGCCAGCAGCCAAGTTGAGGGCCGAATGGCGAATGGCTACACCTTC.

This clonotype was recorded a few times. The chain carries TRBV7-9 and TRBJ1-4; tentative D call: TRBD1 (6 bases). The germline CDR1 and CDR2 sequences are SEHNR and FQNEAQ (reference sequence). The V gene lost 5 bases and the J gene lost 6 bases, with 19 bases spanning the gap. The CDR3 totals 16 residues. CDR3 amino acids: CASSDQSRDTHEKLFF. The CDR3, as DNA: TGTGCCAGCAGCGATCAGAGCCGGGACACCCATGAAAAACTGTTTTTT.

This chain uses TRBV7-9 with TRBJ1-6; 10 bases map to TRBD1. V shed 6 bases, J shed 9 bases, and the junction held 5 bases outside the gene matches. Germline V lookup: CDR1 SEHNR, CDR2 FQNEAQ (reference sequence). The CDR3 length is 14 residues. The CDR3 region is CASRAGTGASPLHF. CDR3 DNA sequence: TGTGCCAGCAGGGCCGGGACAGGGGCTTCACCCCTCCACTTT. Using reference TRBV7-9 and TRBJ1-6 for the parts outside the CDR3, the full variable domain is DTGVSQNPRHKITKRGQNVTFRCDPISEHNRLYWYRQTLGQGPEFLTYFQNEAQLEKSRLLSDRFSAERPKGSFSTLEIQRTEQGDSAMYLCASRAGTGASPLHFGNGTRLTVT.